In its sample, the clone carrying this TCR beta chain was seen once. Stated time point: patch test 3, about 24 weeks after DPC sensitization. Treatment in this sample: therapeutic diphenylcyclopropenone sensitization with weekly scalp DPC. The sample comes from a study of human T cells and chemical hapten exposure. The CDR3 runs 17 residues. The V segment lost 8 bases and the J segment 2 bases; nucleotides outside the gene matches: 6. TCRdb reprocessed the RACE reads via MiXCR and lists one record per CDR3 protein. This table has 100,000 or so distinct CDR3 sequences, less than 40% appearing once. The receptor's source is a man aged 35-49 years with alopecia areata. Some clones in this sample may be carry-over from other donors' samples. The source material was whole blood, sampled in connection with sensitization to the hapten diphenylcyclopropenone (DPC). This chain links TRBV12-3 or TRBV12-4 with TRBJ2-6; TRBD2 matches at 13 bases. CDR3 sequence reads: CASCWTSGRTGANVLTF. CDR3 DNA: TGTGCCAGCTGCTGGACTAGCGGGAGAACTGGGGCCAACGTCCTGACTTTC.